The following is a TCR beta chain sequence with its context. Repertoires were generated with immunoSEQ multiplex PCR, while TCRdb's copy carries only in-frame clones and drops some. This table has 60,000 to 65,000 clones, around 80% appearing once. This specimen comes from a study of blood T cell repertoires in COVID-19. Overall study: Nucleic acid was either cDNA or gDNA, and it came from T cells, B-cell-depleted T cells, or PBMCs.

Germline trimming cut 5 bases from V and 10 bases from J; bases unmatched to any gene: 12. From germline, CDR1 is SGHAT and CDR2 FQNNGV. CDR3 length equals 15 residues. Sequencing was done on a sample of peripheral blood. The chain combines TRBV11-2 with TRBJ1-4, with 8 bases matching TRBD1. The TCR comes from a woman aged 55-69 years with acute or convalescent COVID-19. CDR3: CASSAHTGGPRKLFF. DNA of the CDR3: TGTGCCAGCAGCGCTCATACAGGGGGACCTAGAAAACTGTTTTTT.